This T cell receptor beta chain was sequenced in a study of T cells in Graves' hyperthyroidism and ophthalmopathy. Overall study results and limits: A 13 V-J model separated ophthalmopathy from stable hyperthyroidism. Model output signaled ophthalmopathy a median around 6.9 months ahead of onset.

In regard to this clonotype: Its antigen is undetermined.

V was trimmed by 2 bases and J by 3 bases, leaving 14 bases between them. The CDR3 extends over 16 amino acids. Researchers defined stable Graves' hyperthyroidism as no ophthalmopathy progression within 18 months. Clinicians diagnosed patients from clinical symptoms, serum thyroxine and TRAb, thyroid ultrasound and orbital computed tomography. RNA transcripts gave rise to amplified TCR beta CDR3 regions. A set of HTBI primers served as the primers for a first-round RT-PCR of the TCR CDR3. Via MiXCR, TCRdb re-called the multiplex PCR reads, giving one row per CDR3 protein. The sample has 300,000 or so distinct CDR3 sequences, around a sixth seen once; the top ten hold about 49%.

Material for sequencing was blood. This chain joins TRBV12-3 or TRBV12-4 and TRBJ2-4; TRBD1 might be the D (6 bases). The sequence came from a woman aged 50 to 60 with Graves' hyperthyroidism. The chain's CDR3 is CASSLKLGGVKNIQYF. CDR3 DNA sequence: TGTGCCAGCAGTTTAAAACTAGGGGGTGTCAAAAACATTCAGTACTTC.